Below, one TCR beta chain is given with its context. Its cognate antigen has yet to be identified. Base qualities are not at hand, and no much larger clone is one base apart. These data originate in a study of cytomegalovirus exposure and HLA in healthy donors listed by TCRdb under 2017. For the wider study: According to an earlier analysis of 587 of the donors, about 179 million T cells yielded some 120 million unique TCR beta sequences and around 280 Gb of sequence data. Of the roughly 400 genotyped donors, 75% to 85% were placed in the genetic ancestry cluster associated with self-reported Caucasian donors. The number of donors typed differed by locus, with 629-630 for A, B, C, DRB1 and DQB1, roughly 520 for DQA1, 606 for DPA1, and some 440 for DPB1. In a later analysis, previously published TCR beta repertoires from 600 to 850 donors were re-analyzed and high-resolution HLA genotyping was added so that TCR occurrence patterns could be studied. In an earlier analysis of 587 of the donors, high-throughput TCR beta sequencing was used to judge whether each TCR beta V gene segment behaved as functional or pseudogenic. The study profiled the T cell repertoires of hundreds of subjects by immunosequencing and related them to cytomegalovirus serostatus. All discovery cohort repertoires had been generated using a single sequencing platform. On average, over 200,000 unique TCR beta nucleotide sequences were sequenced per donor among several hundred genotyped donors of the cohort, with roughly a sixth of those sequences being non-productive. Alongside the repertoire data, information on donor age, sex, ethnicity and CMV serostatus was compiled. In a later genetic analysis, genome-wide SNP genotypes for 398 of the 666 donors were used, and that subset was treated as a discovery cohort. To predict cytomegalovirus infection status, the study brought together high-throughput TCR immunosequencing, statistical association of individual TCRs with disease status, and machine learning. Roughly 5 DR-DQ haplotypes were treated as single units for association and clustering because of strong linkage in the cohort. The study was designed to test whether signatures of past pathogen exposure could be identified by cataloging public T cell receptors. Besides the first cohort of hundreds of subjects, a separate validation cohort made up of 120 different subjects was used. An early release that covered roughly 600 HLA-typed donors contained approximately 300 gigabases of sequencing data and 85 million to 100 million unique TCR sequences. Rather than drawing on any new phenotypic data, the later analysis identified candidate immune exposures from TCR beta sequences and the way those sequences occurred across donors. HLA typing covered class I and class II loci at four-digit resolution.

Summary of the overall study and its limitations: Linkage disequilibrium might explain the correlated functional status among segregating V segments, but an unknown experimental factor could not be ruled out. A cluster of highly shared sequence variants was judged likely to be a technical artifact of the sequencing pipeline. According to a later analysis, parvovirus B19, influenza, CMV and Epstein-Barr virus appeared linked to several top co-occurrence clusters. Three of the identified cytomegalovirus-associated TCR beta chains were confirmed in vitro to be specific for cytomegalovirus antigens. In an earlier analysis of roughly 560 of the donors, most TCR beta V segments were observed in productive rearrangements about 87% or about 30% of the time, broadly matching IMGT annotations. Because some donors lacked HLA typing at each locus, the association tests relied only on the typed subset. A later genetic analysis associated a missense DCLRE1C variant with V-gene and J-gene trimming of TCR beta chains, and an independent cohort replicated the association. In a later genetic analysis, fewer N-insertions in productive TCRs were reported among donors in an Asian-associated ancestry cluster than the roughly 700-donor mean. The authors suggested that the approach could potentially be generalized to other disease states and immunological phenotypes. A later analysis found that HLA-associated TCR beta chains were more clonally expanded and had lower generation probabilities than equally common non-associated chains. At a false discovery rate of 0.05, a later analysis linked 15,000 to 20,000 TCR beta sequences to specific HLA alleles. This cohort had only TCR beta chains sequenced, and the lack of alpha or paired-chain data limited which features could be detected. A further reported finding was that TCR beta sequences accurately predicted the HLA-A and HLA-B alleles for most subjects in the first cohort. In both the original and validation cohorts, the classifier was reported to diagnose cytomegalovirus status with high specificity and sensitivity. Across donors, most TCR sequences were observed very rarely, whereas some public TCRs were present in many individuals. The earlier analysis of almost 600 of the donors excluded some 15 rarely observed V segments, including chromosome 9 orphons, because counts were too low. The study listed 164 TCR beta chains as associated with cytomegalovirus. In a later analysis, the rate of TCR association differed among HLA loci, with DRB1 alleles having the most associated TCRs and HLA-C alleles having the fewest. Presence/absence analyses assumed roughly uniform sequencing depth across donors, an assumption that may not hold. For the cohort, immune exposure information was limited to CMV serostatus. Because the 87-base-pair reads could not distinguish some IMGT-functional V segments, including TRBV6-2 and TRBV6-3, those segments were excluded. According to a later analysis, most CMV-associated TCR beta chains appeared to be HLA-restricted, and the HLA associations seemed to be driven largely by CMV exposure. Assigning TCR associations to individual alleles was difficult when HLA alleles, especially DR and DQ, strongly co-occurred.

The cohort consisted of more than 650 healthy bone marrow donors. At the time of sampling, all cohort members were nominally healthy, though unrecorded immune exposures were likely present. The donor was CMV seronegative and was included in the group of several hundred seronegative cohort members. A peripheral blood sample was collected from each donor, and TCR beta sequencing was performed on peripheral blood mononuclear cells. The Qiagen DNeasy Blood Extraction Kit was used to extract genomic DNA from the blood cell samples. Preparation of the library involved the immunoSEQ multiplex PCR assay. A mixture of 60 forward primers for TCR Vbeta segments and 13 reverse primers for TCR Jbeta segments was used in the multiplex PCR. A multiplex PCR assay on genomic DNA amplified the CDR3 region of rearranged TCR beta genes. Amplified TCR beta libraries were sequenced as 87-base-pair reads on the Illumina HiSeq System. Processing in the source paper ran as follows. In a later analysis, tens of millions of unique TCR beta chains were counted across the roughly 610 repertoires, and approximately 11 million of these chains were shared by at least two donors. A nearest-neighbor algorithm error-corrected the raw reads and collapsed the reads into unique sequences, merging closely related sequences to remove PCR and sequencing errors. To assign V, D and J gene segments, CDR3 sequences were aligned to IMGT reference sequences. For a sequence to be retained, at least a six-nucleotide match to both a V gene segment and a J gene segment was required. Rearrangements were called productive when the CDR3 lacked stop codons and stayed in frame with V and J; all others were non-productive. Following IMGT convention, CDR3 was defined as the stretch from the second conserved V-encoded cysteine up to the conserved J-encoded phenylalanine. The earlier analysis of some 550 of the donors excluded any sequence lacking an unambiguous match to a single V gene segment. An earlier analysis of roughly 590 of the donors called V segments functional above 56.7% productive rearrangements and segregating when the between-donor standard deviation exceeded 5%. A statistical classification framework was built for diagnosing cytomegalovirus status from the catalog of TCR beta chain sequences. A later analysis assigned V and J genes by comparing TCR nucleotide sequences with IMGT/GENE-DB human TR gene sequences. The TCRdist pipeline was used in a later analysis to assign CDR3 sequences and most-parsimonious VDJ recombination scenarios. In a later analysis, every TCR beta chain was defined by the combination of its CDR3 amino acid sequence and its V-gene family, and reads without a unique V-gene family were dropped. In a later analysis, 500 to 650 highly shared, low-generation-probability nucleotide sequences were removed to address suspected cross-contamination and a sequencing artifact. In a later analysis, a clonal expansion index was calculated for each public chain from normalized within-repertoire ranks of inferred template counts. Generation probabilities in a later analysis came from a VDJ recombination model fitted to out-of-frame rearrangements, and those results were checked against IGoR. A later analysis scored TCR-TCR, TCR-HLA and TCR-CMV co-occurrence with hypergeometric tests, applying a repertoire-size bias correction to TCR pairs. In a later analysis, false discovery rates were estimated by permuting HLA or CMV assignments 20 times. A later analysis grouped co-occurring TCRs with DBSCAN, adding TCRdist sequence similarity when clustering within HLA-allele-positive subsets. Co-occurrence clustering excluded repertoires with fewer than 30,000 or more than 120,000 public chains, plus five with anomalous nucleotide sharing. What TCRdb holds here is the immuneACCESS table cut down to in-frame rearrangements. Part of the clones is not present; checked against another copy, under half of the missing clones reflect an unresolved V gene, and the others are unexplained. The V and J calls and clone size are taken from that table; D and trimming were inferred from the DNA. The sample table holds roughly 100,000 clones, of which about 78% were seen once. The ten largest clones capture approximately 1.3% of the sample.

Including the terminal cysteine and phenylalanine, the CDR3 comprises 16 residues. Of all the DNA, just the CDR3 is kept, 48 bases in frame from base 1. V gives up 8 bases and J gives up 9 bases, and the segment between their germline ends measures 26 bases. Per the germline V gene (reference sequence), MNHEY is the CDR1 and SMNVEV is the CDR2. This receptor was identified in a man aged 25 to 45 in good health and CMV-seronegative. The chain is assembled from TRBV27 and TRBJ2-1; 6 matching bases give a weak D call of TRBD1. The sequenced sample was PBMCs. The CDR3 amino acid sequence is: CASHKTLTGSVGEQFF. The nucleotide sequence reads TGTGCCAGCCATAAAACCTTAACAGGGTCTGTGGGTGAGCAGTTCTTC.